This is a list of T cell receptor beta chains from one sample in a study of T cells expressing NK-cell markers. TCRdb re-called the 5' RACE reads and catalogs CDR3 proteins one per entry, DNA excluded. This sample's clone table lists some 500,000 distinct CDR3 sequences. Sequencing was carried out using blood T cells: a sorted CD56 or NKG2C T cell subset, CD4+ or CD8+ T cells, or bulk PBMC T cells (not recorded which). All receptors come from a woman aged 50 to 60 in good health. CDR3s include the opening cysteine and the closing phenylalanine or tryptophan.

j_call | v_call | cdr3_aa
TRBJ2-4 | TRBV24-1 | CATSDPSGAKNIQYF
TRBJ2-1 | TRBV2 | CASRGGFYGNEQFF
TRBJ2-5 | TRBV14 | CASSQDRLALSETQYF
TRBJ2-4 | TRBV4-1 | CASSQDLGAGQNIQYF
TRBJ2-5 | TRBV5-1 | CASSITRGTQETQYF
TRBJ2-7 | TRBV29-1 | CSSSLGADEQYF
TRBJ1-1 | TRBV10-3 | CAISESLPAPEAFF
TRBJ1-1 | TRBV10-3 | CAISESAQKNTEAFF
TRBJ2-1 | TRBV5-1 | CASKRDNEQFF
TRBJ2-7 | TRBV20-1 | CSARGGAGPTSEQYF
TRBJ1-1 | TRBV5-1 | CASRGGVEAFF
TRBJ1-3 | TRBV7-9 | CASSFGPAPSGNTTYF
TRBJ2-3 | TRBV14 | CASSQVRGLGVDTQYF
TRBJ1-5 | TRBV5-1 | CASSLGSGGLNQPQHF
TRBJ2-2 | TRBV12-3/TRBV12-4 | CASSEGLAGNKAGELFF
TRBJ2-2 | TRBV6-2/TRBV6-3 | CASSSGGYTGELFF
TRBJ2-7 | TRBV7-8 | CASSSGVGSGEQYF
TRBJ2-1 | TRBV12-5 | CASGLLGPRNEQFF
TRBJ1-1 | TRBV7-6 | CASSQGQAEAFF
TRBJ2-1 | TRBV7-9 | CASSLTMRGNEQFF
TRBJ2-7 | TRBV5-1 | CASSLGDPGLYEQYF
TRBJ2-5 | TRBV10-3 | CAISESRGSDQETQYF
TRBJ1-1 | TRBV20-1 | CSARVPPRQRQNTEAFF
TRBJ2-1 | TRBV27 | CASSSRELFYNEQFF
TRBJ2-2 | TRBV7-2 | CASTRMTGTGNTGELFF
TRBJ2-7 | TRBV20-1 | CSARGQAGAREQYF
TRBJ2-3 | TRBV7-3 | CASSKRDRHTDTQYF
TRBJ2-3 | TRBV4-2 | CASSPITSGRPNTQYF
TRBJ1-1 | TRBV20-1 | CSARSFPAAGGTEAFF
TRBJ1-3 | TRBV4-1 | CASSRLGQGSSGNTIYF
TRBJ2-1 | TRBV3-1 | CASSQDRPSGSNEQFF
TRBJ2-1 | TRBV15 | CATSRVGGMNEQFF
TRBJ1-5 | TRBV6-1 | CASVGAWPTQPQHF
TRBJ2-4 | TRBV10-2 | CASSDRDQAKNIQYF
TRBJ2-7 | TRBV18 | CASSPLQEAYEQYF
TRBJ2-7 | TRBV18 | CASSPQGLAGDGEQYF
TRBJ2-3 | TRBV5-4 | CASSTTGTGGADTQYF
TRBJ2-1 | TRBV3-1 | CASSHIRGEQFF
TRBJ2-5 | TRBV6-2/TRBV6-3 | CASAAGSKQYF
TRBJ1-2 | TRBV24-1 | CATSDPGTGGRANYGYTF
TRBJ2-7 | TRBV9 | CASSVILARNFYEQYF
TRBJ2-1 | TRBV4-1 | CASSQVRDQQFF
TRBJ2-2 | TRBV6-5 | CASSYSSGIVAGELFF
TRBJ2-5 | TRBV12-3/TRBV12-4 | CASSTNPTTVAQETQYF
TRBJ1-2 | TRBV6-2/TRBV6-3 | CASSYKGYYYGYTF
TRBJ2-5 | TRBV10-3 | CAILDRRKETQYF
TRBJ2-2 | TRBV28 | CASRPRSSYTGELFF